Reported below is one T cell receptor (beta chain). This sample stems from a study of radiotherapy plus CTLA-4 blockade in lung cancer. Across the study: Objective response rate was roughly 19%; disease control rate, around 30%.

Generated by immunoSEQ multiplex PCR, the TCRdb table keeps only in-frame clones and is missing some. The data contain about 90,000 clones, approximately 83% of them singletons. This sequence was found in a human donor with non-small cell lung cancer that progressed on radiotherapy plus ipilimumab. Sequenced here: peripheral blood, sampled from a patient treated with radiotherapy plus ipilimumab.

CDR3 nucleotides: TGTGCCACAACTCCAGGGACCTTGGGTGGAAACACCATATATTTT. Amino acid sequence: CATTPGTLGGNTIYF. V is TRBV19 and J is TRBJ1-3; D possibly corresponds to TRBD1 (5 bases). The CDR3 length is 15 residues. V lost 10 bases, J lost 3 bases, and 19 bases lay in between. From germline, CDR1 is LNHDA and CDR2 SQIVND (reference sequence).